This T cell receptor beta chain was identified during a study of lymphopenia after photon versus proton radiotherapy. Study-wide points: Survival link was tested only in deceased patients; proton benefit remains a possibility. Under photons, naive T cells and diversity fell while effector/memory populations rose.

Regarding this clone: Its cognate antigen is unknown.

The table came from immunoSEQ multiplex PCR; TCRdb's copy has only in-frame clones and leaves some out. The data hold about 42,000 clones, with about 85% observed a single time. The CDR3 contains 17 residues. V was cut by 0 bases and J by 0 bases, with 12 bases left in between. Germline V gene lookup returns CDR1 LGHNA and CDR2 YNFKEQ. Sample: peripheral blood, taken from a patient treated with proton-based radiotherapy. This receptor was taken from a woman between 70 and 85 years old with pancreatic cancer. The V gene is TRBV4-2, the J gene TRBJ1-3, with D unresolved. The CDR3 loop reads CASSQDRATSSGNTIYF. The CDR3 DNA sequence: TGTGCCAGCAGCCAAGATAGGGCCACGAGCTCTGGAAACACCATATATTTT.